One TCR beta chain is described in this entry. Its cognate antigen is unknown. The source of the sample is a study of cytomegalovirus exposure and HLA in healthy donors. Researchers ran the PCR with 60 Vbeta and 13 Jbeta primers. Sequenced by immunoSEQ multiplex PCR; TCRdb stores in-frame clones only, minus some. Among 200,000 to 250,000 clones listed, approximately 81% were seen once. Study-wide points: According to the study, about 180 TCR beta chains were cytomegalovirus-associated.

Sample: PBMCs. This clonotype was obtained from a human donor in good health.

For the CDR3, the DNA is TGTGCCAGCAGCTTAGGCCTACGCGGGAGTGGATCAGATACGCAGTATTTT. Translated: CASSLGLRGSGSDTQYF. This rearrangement joins TRBV13 to TRBJ2-3; 7 bases match TRBD2. The CDR3 length is 17 residues. Looked up from germline, CDR1 is PRHDT and CDR2 is FYEKMQ (reference sequence). Trimming removed 0 bases from V and 4 bases from J; junction bases left unmatched: 10.